This TCR beta chain was identified in a study of lymphopenia after photon versus proton radiotherapy. The repertoire was sequenced with immunoSEQ multiplex PCR; TCRdb's copy has only in-frame clones and lacks some. The data hold some 15,000 clones, with roughly 84% observed a single time. Sequenced material: peripheral blood, taken from a patient treated with proton-based radiotherapy. These receptors were taken from a man between 65 and 80 years old with pancreatic cancer.

With regard to this clone: Other nucleotide sequences in the sample specify the same CDR3. The J gene is TRBJ2-7, the V gene TRBV7-9, with D unclear. In germline, CDR1 is SEHNR, CDR2 FQNEAQ (reference sequence). The CDR3 runs to 13 residues. The germline V and J ends were trimmed by 6 bases and 2 bases, with 11 bases remaining between them. The CDR3 coding sequence is TGTGCCAGCAGTGTTGGGCCCACCTACGAGCAGTACTTC. Its translation: CASSVGPTYEQYF. The variable domain in full, with the rest retrieved from reference TRBV7-9 and TRBJ2-7, is DTGVSQNPRHKITKRGQNVTFRCDPISEHNRLYWYRQTLGQGPEFLTYFQNEAQLEKSRLLSDRFSAERPKGSFSTLEIQRTEQGDSAMYLCASSVGPTYEQYFGPGTRLTVT.